This passage covers 8 T cell receptor beta chains from one sample sequenced in a study of blood T cell repertoires in COVID-19. Using immunoSEQ multiplex PCR, the repertoire was profiled, and TCRdb retains in-frame clones only, with some absent. This sample carries around 290,000 clones, about 90% of them seen once, and the ten largest clones take roughly 8%. The sequenced sample consisted of peripheral blood. The receptors come from a woman in her 50s who had recovered from COVID-19.

The gene calls are TRBV5-1 and TRBJ1-6; D possibly corresponds to TRBD1 (6 bases). Germline-derived CDR1 and CDR2 are SGHRS and YFSETQ. Between the trimmed V and J ends, which lost 1 base and 7 bases, there was a span of 12 bases. The CDR3 has 15 residues. The CDR3 bases are TGCGCCAGCAGCTTGATGGACAGAGCGAATTCACCCCTCCACTTT. It yields the protein CASSLMDRANSPLHF. Drawing the rest from reference TRBV5-1 and TRBJ1-6, the complete variable domain is KAGVTQTPRYLIKTRGQQVTLSCSPISGHRSVSWYQQTPGQGLQFLFEYFSETQRNKGNFPGRFSGRQFSNSRSEMNVSTLELGDSALYLCASSLMDRANSPLHFGNGTRLTVT.

The gene calls are TRBV7-8 and TRBJ1-3; possibly TRBD1 for D (5 bases). The CDR3 extends over 14 amino acids. Trimming shortened V by 6 bases and J by 3 bases, and 12 bases separated the two germline ends. From germline, CDR1 is SGHVS and CDR2 FQNEAQ. The CDR3: CASSLRDFGNTIYF. The CDR3, as DNA: TGTGCCAGCAGTCTTCGGGACTTTGGAAACACCATATATTTT.

This chain joins TRBV15 and TRBJ2-5, with D hard to call. Per the germline V gene, CDR1 is LNHNV and CDR2 is YYDKDF (reference sequence). This CDR3 is built from 12 residues. V was shortened by 0 bases and J by 5 bases, with 4 bases between the two germline ends. CDR3 sequence: CATSRDLETQYF. The CDR3, as DNA: TGTGCCACCAGCAGAGATCTGGAGACCCAGTACTTC.

This chain uses TRBV4-1 with TRBJ1-1, with 12 bases aligning to TRBD1. Germline V gives CDR1 MGHRA, CDR2 YSYEKL. The CDR3 length is 15 residues. Trimming at V came to 6 bases and at J to 5 bases, leaving 7 bases not matched to a gene. The CDR3 reads CASRHRDRGQTEAFF. CDR3 coding DNA: TGCGCCAGCAGGCACCGGGACAGGGGGCAGACTGAAGCTTTCTTT.

This clone showed up just a few times. CDR3 bases: TGTGCCAGCAGCCGGGACAGAGCTTCCTACGAGCAGTACTTC. The encoded protein is CASSRDRASYEQYF. The chain carries TRBV2 and TRBJ2-7; TRBD1 matches 7 bases. V shed 6 bases and J 1 base; nucleotides not matched to a gene: 6. This CDR3 is built from 14 residues. Germline V lookup: CDR1 SNHLY, CDR2 FYNNEI.

The CDR3 DNA reads as TGTGCCAGCAGCTGGCAGTACCAAGAGACCCAGTACTTC. Its translation is CASSWQYQETQYF. The chain combines TRBV7-9 with TRBJ2-5; D not resolved. With 4 bases removed from V and 0 bases from J, the gap between germline ends came to 6 bases. Germline V gives CDR1 SEHNR, CDR2 FQNEAQ (reference sequence). This CDR3 contains 13 residues.

The rearrangement links TRBV4-3 to TRBJ1-3, with TRBD1 as a possible D gene (5 bases). Germline-derived CDR1 and CDR2 are LGHNA and YSLEER. The V and J ends lost 4 bases and 2 bases respectively, with 9 bases between them. This CDR3 comprises 14 residues. The CDR3 DNA reads TGCGCCAGCAGCCTCCAGGGTGCTGGAAACACCATATATTTT. This translates into CASSLQGAGNTIYF.

The table lists this clone with a few counts. The V gene is TRBV19, the J gene TRBJ2-3, with D possibly being TRBD2 (6 bases). V lost 7 bases and J 1 base, leaving 12 bases between the germline ends. The CDR3 has 14 amino acids. Germline-derived CDR1 and CDR2 are LNHDA and SQIVND (reference sequence). The CDR3 sequence is CASKSWEGTDTQYF. For the CDR3, the DNA is TGTGCCAGTAAGAGTTGGGAGGGCACAGATACGCAGTATTTT.